This T cell receptor beta chain stems from a study of T cells in Graves' hyperthyroidism and ophthalmopathy. Overall study findings and caveats: Blood also carried most thyroid clonotypes expanded above 0.001.

There are 14 residues in the CDR3. V lost 8 bases and J lost 2, with 16 bases in between. Germline CDR1 MNHEY, CDR2 SVGEGT. Amplification of TCR beta CDR3 regions used RNA as the template. HTBI primers were used for first-round RT-PCR of the TCR CDR3. Using its own MiXCR run on the multiplex PCR reads, TCRdb lists one record per CDR3 protein. The repertoire holds 300,000 to 350,000 distinct CDR3 sequences, roughly 20% seen once, with about 16% in the top ten. Fresh peripheral blood, about 10 ml of it, supplied the PBMCs. Remarks on this clonotype: Its antigen is unknown.

The TCR originated in a woman aged 40 to 50 with Graves' ophthalmopathy. This chain uses TRBV6-2 or TRBV6-3 with TRBJ2-7; TRBD1 might be the D (5 bases). Sequencing was done on a sample of blood. CDR3 sequence reads: CASRYGTGAYEQYF. DNA of the CDR3: TGTGCCAGCCGCTATGGAACAGGCGCCTACGAGCAGTACTTC.